Listed here is a single T cell receptor (beta chain). One end of the junction is discordant with germline, which a read error may explain. Per the germline V gene, CDR1 is SSHAT and CDR2 is FNYEAQ (reference sequence). The CDR3 is 17 amino acids. The data were obtained in a study of blood T cell repertoires in COVID-19. Study context: Sites across the United States, Italy and Spain contributed samples from acute and convalescent COVID-19. Sources were T cells, B-cell-depleted T cells, or PBMCs; the material itself was cDNA or gDNA.

The table came from immunoSEQ multiplex PCR; TCRdb's copy has only in-frame clones and leaves some out. The data show fewer than 250,000 clones, around 85% seen once. The clonotype comes from a woman aged 60 to 75 with active or convalescent COVID-19. J is TRBJ2-1 and V is TRBV7-7; 15 nucleotides agree with TRBD2. Input material: peripheral blood. CDR3 sequence: CASSPGLAGGLQNEQFF. The CDR3 coding sequence is TGTGCTAGCAGCCCAGGACTAGCGGGGGGGCTTCAAAATGAGCAGTTCTTC.